The text below deals with one TCR beta chain. This clonotype was seen a few times. Its recognized antigen is unknown. Base-call qualities are not available, and no considerably larger clone is one nucleotide away. Per the germline V gene (reference sequence), LNHDA is the CDR1 and SQIVND is the CDR2. The CDR3 sequence holds 17 residues, the cysteine and phenylalanine included. Just the 51-base CDR3 DNA is kept, in frame starting at base 1. Trimming removed 5 bases from V and 0 bases from J; the gene matches leave 13 bases unexplained. The sequencing machine was an Illumina NovaSeq 6000. Using 5'RACE with constant-segment primers, TCRalpha and TCRbeta cDNA libraries were constructed, with sample barcodes and unique molecular identifiers added in the process. Trizol reagent was used to extract RNA from every sample. Libraries were amplified in two PCR steps, with a second sample barcode and Illumina TruSeq adapters added in the second step. Sequencing of libraries was performed on an Illumina NovaSeq with 2 x 150 bp paired-end reads. The authors processed their data as follows. The reads were demultiplexed and collapsed into UMI-guided consensus sequences using migec v1.2.7. Using mixcr v2.1.11, UMI consensuses were aligned to TRA and TRB V and J templates and then assembled into clonotypes. Expanded or contracted clonotypes were those called significant by both edgeR and NoisET, with noise models trained on biological replicates. For edgeR calls, the thresholds were a false discovery rate-adjusted p below 0.01 and a log2 fold-change of 1. As an exploratory analysis of dynamics, PCA with hierarchical clustering was applied to max-normalized trajectories of the 1000 most abundant clonotypes. Each responding clone was given a CD4 or CD8 phenotype based on the CD4+ and CD8+ repertoires, which had been sequenced separately. In-frame beta chains were kept once TCRdb had trimmed the public reads at Q25 with fastp and called clones with MiXCR. Each CDR3 protein appears once, grouped with its most common genes and DNA. The V and J calls here are based on TCRdb, not the publication. The sample table holds about 150,000 distinct CDR3 sequences, of which around 21% were seen once. About 2% of the sample is held by the ten biggest clonotypes.

The sample belongs to a study of T-cell memory formation after mild COVID-19 (dated by TCRdb to the early 2020s). In the study overall: TCR sequence clusters from the two donors were found to be largely donor specific. In a couple of donors, T-cell clones that expanded and contracted after mild COVID-19 were tracked by sequencing TCRalpha and TCRbeta repertoires over time. Two young, previously healthy adult volunteers, one female and one male, were included in the cohort.

On the study overall, not on this receptor specifically: Some responding clones were detected in pre-infection memory, which suggested that pre-existing cross-reactive memory T cells had joined the SARS-CoV-2 response. Only a couple of mild cases were covered in the study, and larger cohorts including severe cases with pre-infection samples were considered necessary. Contracting CD4+ clones appeared mostly in the CM and EM memory subsets, whereas CD8+ clones were enriched in EMRA. SARS-CoV-2 specificity was not confirmed for the second-wave clones peaking on day 37. Clones contracting from day 15 to 85 had balanced CD4/CD8 phenotypes, while a second wave expanding from day 15 to 37 was biased towards CD4+.

Ficoll-Paque density gradient centrifugation was used to isolate PBMCs. The sample comprised PBMCs or a T cell subset sorted from them (not recorded which). This TCR derives from an adult woman who had mild COVID-19 (a few samples of this study predate the infection). The sample titles of this study are shuffled in the database, so cell type and time point are left out; the donor was told from shared clones. The rearrangement joined TRBV19 to TRBJ2-7, and 7 junction bases match TRBD1. Here is the DNA: TGTGCCAGTAGTGTGAGGATGACAGGGATCAGCTCCTACGAGCAGTACTTC. It specifies CASSVRMTGISSYEQYF.